Listed below are T cell receptor beta chains from one sample, sequenced in a study of T cell clonotyping in hematopoietic cell transplantation. Produced via immunoSEQ multiplex PCR; TCRdb's table is partial and in-frame only. The sample includes fewer than 20,000 clones, 85% of them seen just once. Sequencing used PBMCs, obtained 100 days after allogeneic stem cell transplant. The receptor source for this set is a male patient aged 55 to 69 who had an allogeneic stem cell transplant from a related donor, so the T cells may come from the graft donor. Some clones in this sample may be carry-over from other donors' samples. CDR3s include the opening cysteine and the closing phenylalanine or tryptophan. The D gene is left open where the match is weak. Clone size is stated in some rows and not others, as once, few, many or a class when expanded.

>TRBJ2-5|TRBV28|.|.|14
TGTGCCAGCAGCCAGACAGACTACCAAGAGACCCAGTACTTC
CASSQTDYQETQYF
>TRBJ2-1|TRBV28|.|.|17
TGTGCCAGCAGTTTTCCACCACCCCCAAGCTCCTACAATGAGCAGTTCTTC
CASSFPPPPSSYNEQFF
>TRBJ1-2|TRBV30|.|.|12
TGTGCCCGCACAAGGGATACGGATGGCTACACCTTC
CARTRDTDGYTF
>TRBJ1-2|TRBV27|TRBD1|once|15
TGTGCCAGCAGTTCCCCCCGGACAGGGGGCTATGGCTACACCTTC
CASSSPRTGGYGYTF
>TRBJ2-7|TRBV4-3|TRBD1|.|16
TGCGCCAGCAGCCAAGATAACAGGGGCCGATCCTACGAGCAGTACTTC
CASSQDNRGRSYEQYF
>TRBJ2-2|TRBV6-5|TRBD1|.|15
TGTGCCAGCAGCTCCGACAGGGCGAACACCGGGGAGCTGTTTTTT
CASSSDRANTGELFF
>TRBJ1-4|TRBV7-9|.|.|16
TGTGCCAGCAGCTTTTTTGGCAGGACAACTAATGAAAAACTGTTTTTT
CASSFFGRTTNEKLFF
>TRBJ2-2|TRBV4-3|TRBD1|.|18
TGCGCCAGCAGCCAAGATCTTCCGGGACAGGGGGCCCCCGGGGAGCTGTTTTTT
CASSQDLPGQGAPGELFF
>TRBJ2-3|TRBV10-3|.|.|13
TGTGCCATCAGTGAGTATACCACAGATACGCAGTATTTT
CAISEYTTDTQYF
>TRBJ1-2|TRBV6-5|.|.|13
TGTGCCAGCAGTTCCGGGACTGTGTATGGCTACACCTTC
CASSSGTVYGYTF
>TRBJ2-5|TRBV7-6|.|.|13
TGTGCCAGCAGCTTAGGTAGGCAGGAGACCCAGTACTTC
CASSLGRQETQYF
>TRBJ2-1|TRBV7-8|.|.|16
TGTGCCAGCCTTGCCCAAGGGACACCTAATAGGAATGAGCAGTTCTTC
CASLAQGTPNRNEQFF
>TRBJ2-2|TRBV5-4|.|.|13
TGTGCCAGCAGCGTGGAGCCCACCGGGGAGCTGTTTTTT
CASSVEPTGELFF
>TRBJ1-6|TRBV30|TRBD1|.|16
TGTGCCCGGAGCTCCAAGGGACAGGGACGTAATTCACCCCTCCACTTT
CARSSKGQGRNSPLHF
>TRBJ1-6|TRBV28|TRBD1|.|12
TGTGCCAATCAGGGGGGCAATTCACCCCTCCACTTT
CANQGGNSPLHF
>TRBJ1-3|TRBV9|TRBD1|.|16
TGTGCCAGCAGCGCCGGACAGGGGTTTGTCGGAAACACCATATATTTT
CASSAGQGFVGNTIYF